The rows below give T cell receptor beta chains drawn from one sample of a study of cytomegalovirus exposure and HLA in healthy donors. TCRdb keeps only in-frame clones here, not all; method: immunoSEQ multiplex PCR. The data hold 150,000 to 200,000 clones, with approximately 67% observed a single time. The sample taken for sequencing was PBMCs. The receptors stem from a woman between 18 and 29 years old in good health and CMV-seropositive. Both conserved end residues are part of each CDR3. Each record gives: clone size, J gene, V gene, D gene, CDR3 length, CDR3 DNA, CDR3 protein. The D gene is left open where the match is weak. Clone size appears in some rows only: once, few, many, or a class for an expanded clone.

>few|TRBJ2-4|TRBV4-1|TRBD2|18
TGCGCCAGCAGCCAAGATACGGCACTAGCGGAGGCTGGGAACATTCAGTACTTC
CASSQDTALAEAGNIQYF
>NA|TRBJ2-1|TRBV4-3|TRBD2|15
TGCGCCAGCAGCCCTCCAGCTAGCGGGGGCAATGAGCAGTTCTTC
CASSPPASGGNEQFF
>NA|TRBJ2-2|TRBV25-1|TRBD2|16
TGTGCCAGCAGTCCGCAAGCGGGGGGCGTAACCGGGGAGCTGTTTTTT
CASSPQAGGVTGELFF
>few|TRBJ1-5|TRBV4-1|NA|14
TGCGCCAGCAGCCAAGTAAACAGTAATCAGCCCCAGCATTTT
CASSQVNSNQPQHF
>NA|TRBJ2-7|TRBV6-5|NA|14
TGTGCCAGCAGTTACTCTCAGGGGAACTACGAGCAGTACTTC
CASSYSQGNYEQYF
>NA|TRBJ2-4|TRBV4-1|TRBD2|17
TGCGCCAGCAGCCAAGCCTTAGCGGGAGGGCCGGGAAACATTCAGTACTTC
CASSQALAGGPGNIQYF
>NA|TRBJ1-1|TRBV6-5|NA|14
TGTGCCAGCAGCCTCTCATTGACACACACTGAAGCTTTCTTT
CASSLSLTHTEAFF
>NA|TRBJ2-1|TRBV2|TRBD2|17
TGTGCCAGCAGTGAAAGGGAACTAGCGGGACGTATCAATGAGCAGTTCTTC
CASSERELAGRINEQFF
>NA|TRBJ2-7|TRBV7-9|TRBD1|16
TGTGCCAGCAGCTCTCACCCTGGGACAGGGTTCGACGAGCAGTACTTC
CASSSHPGTGFDEQYF
>NA|TRBJ1-1|TRBV9|NA|14
TGTGCCAGCAGCCCGGGAGGCCTGAACACTGAAGCTTTCTTT
CASSPGGLNTEAFF
>few|TRBJ2-1|TRBV30|NA|13
TGTGCCTGGAGTGCGGCAGGTGGCGATGAGCAGTTCTTC
CAWSAAGGDEQFF
>NA|TRBJ1-5|TRBV7-6|TRBD1|15
TGTGCCAGCAGCTTACGCGACAGGGAGAGTGAGCCCCAGCATTTT
CASSLRDRESEPQHF
>NA|TRBJ2-1|TRBV19|NA|14
TGTGCCAGTAGTATGAGTCGGGGGTACAATGAGCAGTTCTTC
CASSMSRGYNEQFF
>NA|TRBJ2-1|TRBV19|TRBD1|14
TGTGCCAGTAGTCAGGGACAGAAACCCAATGAGCAGTTCTTC
CASSQGQKPNEQFF
>NA|TRBJ2-2|TRBV29-1|TRBD2|14
TGCAGCGTTGGGCCGGCGGGGGGTGCCGGGGAGCTGTTTTTT
CSVGPAGGAGELFF
>few|TRBJ2-1|TRBV2|NA|10
TGTGCCAGCAGTGTCGGGTTGCAGTTCTTC
CASSVGLQFF
>NA|TRBJ2-1|TRBV6-6|TRBD2|16
TGTGCCAGCCGTCCTCGACGGGGGACGGGAGGCAATGAGCAGTTCTTC
CASRPRRGTGGNEQFF
>once|TRBJ1-1|TRBV29-1|NA|16
TGCAGCATACAAGGCCAGGGGCTGCTCGTGAACACTGAAGCTTTCTTT
CSIQGQGLLVNTEAFF
>few|TRBJ2-1|TRBV27|NA|17
TGTGCCAGCAGTTCCCCCGGCGGCGGCGAATCCTACAATGAGCAGTTCTTC
CASSSPGGGESYNEQFF
>NA|TRBJ2-6|TRBV29-1|NA|14
TGCAGCGTGGAAGGGAGCTCTGGGGCCAACGTCCTGACTTTC
CSVEGSSGANVLTF
>once|TRBJ2-1|TRBV5-1|TRBD2|18
TGCGCCAGCAGCTTGGAGGGAGCGGGGGGGGGCTCCTACAATGAGCAGTTCTTC
CASSLEGAGGGSYNEQFF
>many|TRBJ1-5|TRBV7-9|NA|13
TGTGCCAGCAGCTTGGGACAAGATCAGCCCCAGCATTTT
CASSLGQDQPQHF
>NA|TRBJ1-1|TRBV27|TRBD1|18
TGTGCCAGCAGTCCACCCCCGGGACAGGGGGTCCGGGGCACTGAAGCTTTCTTT
CASSPPPGQGVRGTEAFF
>NA|TRBJ1-6|TRBV5-1|TRBD1|17
TGCGCCAGCAGCATAACAGGGGTCTCCTCCTATAATTCACCCCTCCACTTT
CASSITGVSSYNSPLHF
>NA|TRBJ1-4|TRBV5-1|NA|13
TGCGCCAGCAATCAGGGCAACTATGAAAAACTGTTTTTT
CASNQGNYEKLFF
>few|TRBJ2-3|TRBV5-1|TRBD2|16
TGCGCCACGACTAGCGGGGGGCCTAAAGACACAGATACGCAGTATTTT
CATTSGGPKDTDTQYF
>NA|TRBJ2-2|TRBV29-1|TRBD1|16
TGCAGCGTTTCGCCGGGACAGCGAACGAACACCGGGGAGCTGTTTTTT
CSVSPGQRTNTGELFF
>NA|TRBJ2-3|TRBV6-5|NA|16
TGTGCCAGCAGTTACTCCGCCTTCGGTCCTACAGATACGCAGTATTTT
CASSYSAFGPTDTQYF